Each of the 8 T cell receptor beta chains below was sequenced from the same sample in a study of human T cells and chemical hapten exposure. As for time point: patch test 1, 2 weeks after DPC sensitization. As for treatment: therapeutic diphenylcyclopropenone sensitization with weekly scalp DPC. Each CDR3 protein gets one entry after TCRdb re-called the RACE reads with MiXCR. In the table there are tens of thousands of distinct CDR3 sequences, around 11% of which are singletons. The sequenced sample was whole blood, obtained in connection with sensitization to the hapten diphenylcyclopropenone (DPC). Receptor source: a woman aged 60-75 years with alopecia areata. Some clones in this sample may be carry-over from other donors' samples.

This clonotype was seen a few times. The chain joins TRBV9 to TRBJ2-7; TRBD2 matches 9 bases. The CDR3 totals 17 residues. With 3 bases clipped from V and 1 base from J, the junction kept 11 bases outside the gene matches. The V gene's germline CDR1 is SGDLS and CDR2 YYNGEE. The CDR3 protein is CASSARGGGVLSYEQYF. The CDR3 bases are TGTGCCAGCAGCGCCAGGGGCGGGGGGGTCCTATCCTACGAGCAGTACTTC.

V gene TRBV11-1 combines with J gene TRBJ1-1, with no clear D. The ends were cut back, 5 bases at V and 8 bases at J, with 15 bases in the middle. Per germline, CDR1 SGHAT and CDR2 FQDESV (reference sequence). The CDR3 extends over 13 amino acids. CDR3 DNA: TGTGCCAGCAGCGTAGACACCTCCCAAGAAGCTTTCTTT. Translating it yields CASSVDTSQEAFF. The full variable domain, with the rest looked up from reference TRBV11-1 and TRBJ1-1, is EAEVAQSPRYKITEKSQAVAFWCDPISGHATLYWYRQILGQGPELLVQFQDESVVDDSQLPKDRFSAERLKGVDSTLKIQPAELGDSAMYLCASSVDTSQEAFFGQGTRLTVV.

This clonotype was counted only a few times. The rearrangement joins TRBV5-1 to TRBJ2-7, with a possible D match to TRBD2 (5 bases). The germline V gene encodes CDR1 SGHRS and CDR2 YFSETQ. This CDR3 contains 11 residues. Trimming removed 7 bases from V and 6 bases from J, with 11 bases in between. DNA of the CDR3: TGCGCCAGCGGGAGTTTGGGCGAGCAGTACTTC. Translating gives CASGSLGEQYF.

This clonotype appeared a few times. This chain joins TRBV25-1 and TRBJ1-5, with TRBD1 matching 7 bases. The CDR3 totals 14 residues. J lost 4 bases, V lost 4 bases, and 4 bases had no gene match. From germline, CDR1 is MGHDK and CDR2 SYGVNS. DNA of the CDR3: TGTGCCAGCAGTGGACAGGGTCAGAATCAGCCCCAGCATTTT. Protein sequence: CASSGQGQNQPQHF.

There are many counts of this clonotype. This chain links TRBV5-1 with TRBJ2-3; possibly TRBD1 for D (5 bases). The V gene lost 0 bases and the J gene lost 1 base, with 9 bases spanning the gap. The CDR3 has 15 amino acids. CDR1 SGHRS and CDR2 YFSETQ come from the germline V gene. CDR3 bases: TGCGCCAGCAGCTTGGGGGGCGCCCGCACAGATACGCAGTATTTT. The encoded protein is CASSLGGARTDTQYF.

In its sample, this clonotype was seen a few times. This rearrangement joins TRBV6-1 to TRBJ1-1; D gene ambiguous. Trimming removed 6 bases from V and 1 base from J, with 9 bases in between. Germline assignment: CDR1 MNHNS and CDR2 SASEGT. CDR3 size: 13 residues. The CDR3 protein is CASRRLQNTEAFF. In nucleotides, the CDR3 is TGTGCCAGCAGGCGATTGCAGAACACTGAAGCTTTCTTT.

This clonotype turned up a few times. This chain uses TRBV3-1 with TRBJ2-1, with D possibly being TRBD2 (6 bases). The CDR3 totals 16 residues. V shed 0 bases and J shed 12 bases, with 21 bases lying between them. Germline assignment: CDR1 LGHDT and CDR2 YNNKEL (reference sequence). The CDR3 spells CASSQERRGPGGGQFF. As DNA, the CDR3 is TGTGCCAGCAGCCAAGAACGGCGGGGCCCCGGGGGAGGGCAGTTCTTC.

In this sample, this clonotype turned up a few times. The chain recombines TRBV10-1 with TRBJ2-7; 9 bases align to TRBD1. The CDR3 spans 14 residues. Per germline, CDR1 WNHNN and CDR2 SYGVQD (reference sequence). The V gene end was trimmed by 3 bases and the J gene end by 4 bases; junction bases not matched to a gene: 4. The CDR3 DNA reads TGCGCCAGCAGTGACGGACAGGGGTATTACGAGCAGTACTTC. This encodes CASSDGQGYYEQYF.